A single sample is the source of the 10 T cell receptor beta chains below, sequenced in a study of CD8+ T cells in alopecia areata. The treatment here: oral pan-JAK inhibitor, 5-10 mg twice daily. Extraction of RNA preceded its reverse transcription into cDNA, which served as the sequencing template. TCRdb keeps only in-frame clones here, not all; method: immunoSEQ multiplex PCR. The sample shows roughly 99,000 clones, roughly 89% of them seen only once. The sample was CD8+ T cells sorted from blood, taken at week 24, from a patient treated with tofacitinib. These receptors were obtained from a human donor with alopecia areata.

The chain combines TRBV10-3 with TRBJ2-1, with 10 bases matching TRBD2. Germline V gene sequence: CDR1 ENHRY, CDR2 SYGVKD. The CDR3 loop spans 15 amino acids. The V segment lost 3 bases and the J segment 4 bases; nucleotides outside the gene matches: 3. CDR3 sequence reads: CAISEAGGRYNEQFF. In nucleotides, the CDR3 is TGTGCCATCAGTGAAGCGGGGGGGCGGTACAATGAGCAGTTCTTC.

This clone has just a few counts. The chain has TRBV19 and TRBJ2-3; D ambiguous. The germline V and J ends were trimmed by 4 bases and 2 bases, with 7 bases remaining between them. This CDR3 spans 13 amino acids. Per the germline V gene, CDR1 is LNHDA and CDR2 is SQIVND (reference sequence). The CDR3 spells CASSSVTTDTQYF. Here the CDR3 DNA reads TGTGCCAGTAGTAGCGTTACCACAGATACGCAGTATTTT.

In its sample, this clone was seen once. This sequence joins TRBV6-1 and TRBJ2-1; D ambiguous. The CDR3 loop spans 10 amino acids. V shed 4 bases and J shed 15 bases, with 10 bases lying between them. Germline lookup yields CDR1 MNHNS and CDR2 SASEGT. The CDR3 DNA is TGTGCCAGCAGTGGGGGTCTGTGGTTCTTC. This sequence encodes CASSGGLWFF.

This chain connects TRBV6-6 to TRBJ2-3; D is undetermined. V was shortened by 6 bases and J by 2 bases, with 6 bases between the two germline ends. This CDR3 region has 12 residues. The germline V gene has CDR1 MNHNY and CDR2 SVGAGI (reference sequence). The CDR3 region has the DNA TGTGCCAGCAGCCTATACACAGATACGCAGTATTTT. This encodes CASSLYTDTQYF.

This rearrangement joins TRBV13 to TRBJ2-4, with TRBD1 identical over 8 bases. Trimming cost V 4 bases and J 12 bases; bases outside gene matches: 2. There are 11 residues in the CDR3. Germline-derived CDR1 and CDR2 are PRHDT and FYEKMQ (reference sequence). CDR3 in amino acids: CASSSTGDQYF. The CDR3 bases are TGTGCCAGCAGCTCGACAGGGGATCAGTACTTC.

The chain carries TRBV9 and TRBJ2-7; D could derive from TRBD1 or TRBD2 (5 bases each). CDR3 length: 14 residues. V was trimmed by 4 bases and J by 1 base, leaving 12 bases between them. Germline CDR1 SGDLS, CDR2 YYNGEE. The CDR3 here is CASSPWDGSYEQYF. In nucleotides, the CDR3 is TGTGCCAGCAGCCCCTGGGACGGATCCTACGAGCAGTACTTC. The variable domain in full, completed from reference TRBV9 and TRBJ2-7, reads DSGVTQTPKHLITATGQRVTLRCSPRSGDLSVYWYQQSLDQGLQFLIQYYNGEERAKGNILERFSAQQFPDLHSELNLSSLELGDSALYFCASSPWDGSYEQYFGPGTRLTVT.

This clone was counted between two and nine times. This chain joins TRBV27 and TRBJ2-3; D may be TRBD2 (5 bases). CDR3 length: 13 amino acids. Trimming removed 4 bases from V and 5 bases from J, with 10 bases in between. CDR1 and CDR2 (germline): MNHEY, SMNVEV (reference sequence). DNA of the CDR3: TGTGCCAGCAGTTACTCCGGGGAAGATACGCAGTATTTT. It yields the protein CASSYSGEDTQYF.

This clone has a single count. The chain employs TRBV11-2 and TRBJ2-3; 7 bases line up with TRBD1. V gave up 1 base and J gave up 0 bases; unmatched junction bases: 4. Germline loops: CDR1 SGHAT, CDR2 FQNNGV. The CDR3 contains 16 residues. CDR3 region: CASSLGRQGSTDTQYF. Written as DNA, the CDR3 is TGTGCCAGCAGCTTAGGTAGACAGGGCAGCACAGATACGCAGTATTTT.

The chain combines TRBV6-6 with TRBJ2-7; possible D gene TRBD1, 6 bases. Germline V gives CDR1 MNHNY, CDR2 SVGAGI (reference sequence). The CDR3 contains 15 residues. Deletions cut 2 bases from V and 4 bases from J, with 15 bases between. DNA for the CDR3: TGTGCCAGCAGTTACGGGACACTCGAGCATTACGAGCAGTACTTC. It translates to CASSYGTLEHYEQYF.

The chain has TRBV14 and TRBJ2-7, with 10 bases identical to TRBD2. This CDR3 contains 15 residues. CDR1 SGHDN and CDR2 FVKESK come from the germline V gene. The J segment lost 2 bases and the V segment lost 1 base, leaving 2 bases of the junction unmatched. CDR3 in DNA: TGTGCCAGCAGCCAAGGTAGCGGGGGGACCTACGAGCAGTACTTC. Amino acids: CASSQGSGGTYEQYF. Based on the CDR3 plus reference TRBV14 and TRBJ2-7, the full variable domain is EAGVTQFPSHSVIEKGQTVTLRCDPISGHDNLYWYRRVMGKEIKFLLHFVKESKQDESGMPNNRFLAERTGGTYSTLKVQPAELEDSGVYFCASSQGSGGTYEQYFGPGTRLTVT.